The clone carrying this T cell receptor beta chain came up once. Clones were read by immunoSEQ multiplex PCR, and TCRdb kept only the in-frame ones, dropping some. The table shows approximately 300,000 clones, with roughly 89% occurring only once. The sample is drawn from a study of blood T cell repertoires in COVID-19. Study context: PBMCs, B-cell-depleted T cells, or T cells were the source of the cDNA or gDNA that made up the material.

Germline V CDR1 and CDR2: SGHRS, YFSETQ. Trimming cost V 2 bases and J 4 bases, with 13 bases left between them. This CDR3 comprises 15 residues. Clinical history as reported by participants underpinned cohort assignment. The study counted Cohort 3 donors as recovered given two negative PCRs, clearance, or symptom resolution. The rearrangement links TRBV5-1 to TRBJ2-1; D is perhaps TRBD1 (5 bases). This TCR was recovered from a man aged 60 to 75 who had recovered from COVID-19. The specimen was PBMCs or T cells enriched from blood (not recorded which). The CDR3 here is CASSLGGTGYNEQFF. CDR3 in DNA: TGCGCCAGCAGCTTAGGTGGCACAGGTTACAATGAGCAGTTCTTC.